Below, 22 T cell receptor beta chains from the same sample are listed, as sequenced in a study of blood T cell repertoires in COVID-19. Data came from immunoSEQ multiplex PCR; TCRdb stores just in-frame clones and leaves some out. The sample includes about 150,000 clones, approximately 86% seen only once; the top ten take around 0.63%. Input material: peripheral blood. Every receptor here comes from a man aged 55 to 70 with COVID-19, enrolled during active disease.

The chain combines TRBV10-3 with TRBJ2-1; D is unresolved. The V and J ends lost 3 bases and 7 bases respectively, with 4 bases between them. The CDR3 covers 11 residues. Germline CDR1 ENHRY, CDR2 SYGVKD. The CDR3 region has the DNA TGTGCCATCAGTGACTTGAATGAGCAGTTCTTC. Protein: CAISDLNEQFF.

V gene TRBV6-5 combines with J gene TRBJ1-2; D remains unclear. The CDR3 extends over 16 amino acids. Germline CDR1 is MNHEY and CDR2 is SVGAGI. With 4 bases removed from V and 3 bases from J, the gap between germline ends came to 18 bases. The chain's CDR3 is CASSLQGAMSYYGYTF. Here the CDR3 DNA reads TGTGCCAGCAGTTTACAAGGAGCGATGAGCTACTATGGCTACACCTTC.

The chain combines TRBV6-6 with TRBJ1-5; D is perhaps TRBD1 (5 bases). The CDR3 runs to 13 residues. Germline V gene data show CDR1 as MNHNY and CDR2 as SVGAGI (reference sequence). Trimming cost V 7 bases and J 3 bases, with 10 bases left between them. Here the CDR3 reads CASTGTLNQPQHF. The CDR3 nucleotides are TGTGCCAGCACCGGGACTCTCAATCAGCCCCAGCATTTT.

This clone came up a few times. The chain links TRBV7-8 to TRBJ2-2, with a tentative D call TRBD1 (6 bases). This CDR3 comprises 18 residues. Looked up from germline, CDR1 is SGHVS and CDR2 is FQNEAQ. V lost 0 bases and J lost 6, with 20 bases in between. CDR3 sequence reads: CASSLARRGRRYAGELFF. The CDR3 nucleotides are TGTGCCAGCAGCTTAGCTCGTAGGGGGAGACGGTACGCCGGGGAGCTGTTTTTT.

The DNA for the CDR3 is TGTGCCAGCAGCAAACGAGAAAGACAGGGCTATGGCTACACCTTC. It specifies CASSKRERQGYGYTF. The rearrangement links TRBV21-1 to TRBJ1-2; the tabulated D call, TRBD1, remains unverified against the DNA. TRBV21-1 has pseudogene status. The CDR3 runs to 15 residues.

This sequence joins TRBV28 and TRBJ1-5; 8 bases align to TRBD1. The V gene end was trimmed by 5 bases and the J gene end by 2 bases; junction bases not matched to a gene: 8. This CDR3 is built from 16 residues. Germline loops: CDR1 MDHEN, CDR2 SYDVKM. The CDR3 is CASSTRQGAGNQPQHF. DNA for the CDR3: TGTGCCAGCAGTACCCGTCAGGGGGCGGGCAATCAGCCCCAGCATTTT. The complete variable domain, with remaining parts taken from reference TRBV28 and TRBJ1-5, reads DVKVTQSSRYLVKRTGEKVFLECVQDMDHENMFWYRQDPGLGLRLIYFSYDVKMKEKGDIPEGYSVSREKKERFSLILESASTNQTSMYLCASSTRQGAGNQPQHFGDGTRLSIL.

This clone was observed a few times. The chain couples TRBV5-1 to TRBJ1-2, with 7 bases matching TRBD1. This CDR3 comprises 14 residues. In germline, CDR1 is SGHRS, CDR2 YFSETQ. J lost 4 bases, V lost 0 bases, and 3 bases had no gene match. This CDR3 is CASSLGQGVYGYTF. As DNA, the CDR3 is TGCGCCAGCAGCTTGGGACAGGGTGTCTATGGCTACACCTTC.

This clone came up a few times. The gene calls are TRBV6-5 and TRBJ1-5; 7 bases are shared with TRBD1. This CDR3 is built from 15 residues. The ends lost 0 bases at V and 5 bases at J; junction bases unmatched: 4. The germline CDR1 and CDR2 sequences are MNHEY and SVGAGI. CDR3 in amino acids: CASSYSIRGDQPQHF. CDR3 DNA: TGTGCCAGCAGTTACTCGATCAGGGGGGATCAGCCCCAGCATTTT.

This clone was observed a handful of times. The rearrangement links TRBV6-6 to TRBJ2-2, with 8 positions matching TRBD2. V was pared by 9 bases and J by 5 bases, with 11 bases of the junction left unmatched. Germline assignment: CDR1 MNHNY and CDR2 SVGAGI (reference sequence). This CDR3 contains 15 residues. The CDR3 DNA reads as TGTGCCAGTTCGTCGGGGGGGACGGGGACCGGGGAGCTGTTTTTT. Translated, it gives CASSSGGTGTGELFF.

V usage is TRBV7-8 and J usage is TRBJ1-1; maybe TRBD1 (6 bases). Per germline, CDR1 SGHVS and CDR2 FQNEAQ. The CDR3 length is 15 residues. The germline V and J ends were trimmed by 0 bases and 8 bases, with 16 bases remaining between them. The CDR3, as DNA: TGTGCCAGCAGCTTAGCGGGGGGGACACCCCGAGAAGCTTTCTTT. Translation gives CASSLAGGTPREAFF.

J is TRBJ2-7 and V is TRBV7-3, with TRBD2 matching 10 bases. Germline V gene data show CDR1 as SGHTA and CDR2 as FQGTGA. Trimming took 5 bases from V and 3 from J; bases not matched to a gene: 7. CDR3 length equals 15 residues. CDR3 bases: TGTGCCAGCAGCACGACTAGCGGGCCCGACTACGAGCAGTACTTC. It yields the protein CASSTTSGPDYEQYF.

For this clone: The junction departs from the called germline gene at one end, perhaps through a read error. The gene calls are TRBV4-3 and TRBJ2-1; possible D gene TRBD2, 5 bases. CDR3 length: 14 amino acids. Germline V lookup: CDR1 LGHNA, CDR2 YSLEER. The CDR3 DNA sequence: TGCGCCAGCAGCCAGGGCGGGCGTAACAATGTGCAGTTCTTC. It is translated as CASSQGGRNNVQFF.

J is TRBJ2-7 and V is TRBV27, with TRBD2 matching 15 bases. The CDR3 extends over 14 amino acids. V lost 6 bases and J lost 6; bases outside the gene matches: 3. Germline CDR1 reads MNHEY; CDR2 reads SMNVEV (reference sequence). Written as DNA, the CDR3 is TGTGCCAGCAGAATGGGACTAGCGGGGGGCGAGCAGTACTTC. Its protein product is CASRMGLAGGEQYF.

This rearrangement joins TRBV5-1 to TRBJ1-6; the D is unclear. V was shortened by 0 bases and J by 10 bases, with 11 bases between the two germline ends. Looked up from germline, CDR1 is SGHRS and CDR2 is YFSETQ. The CDR3 spans 14 residues. The CDR3, as DNA: TGCGCCAGCAGCTTGGCCTCCCGGGAATCACCCCTCCACTTT. Its translation is CASSLASRESPLHF.

This chain joins TRBV28 and TRBJ1-3, with TRBD1 matching 9 bases. There are 16 residues in the CDR3. V was clipped by 8 bases and J by 3 bases; unmatched bases: 11. CDR1 and CDR2 (germline): MDHEN, SYDVKM. The CDR3 DNA reads TGTGCCAGCGTAGATGAAGGGACAGGGTATGGAAACACCATATATTTT. Its protein product is CASVDEGTGYGNTIYF.

This clone has only one observation. This chain joins TRBV14 and TRBJ2-7, with a tentative D call TRBD1 (6 bases). V gave up 3 bases and J gave up 0 bases, with 12 bases separating them. The germline V gene has CDR1 SGHDN and CDR2 FVKESK. The CDR3 consists of 15 residues. The CDR3 DNA is TGTGCCAGCAGCCACAAACAGGGTCCCTCCTACGAGCAGTACTTC. Residues: CASSHKQGPSYEQYF. Together with reference TRBV14 and TRBJ2-7, the CDR3 gives the full variable domain: EAGVTQFPSHSVIEKGQTVTLRCDPISGHDNLYWYRRVMGKEIKFLLHFVKESKQDESGMPNNRFLAERTGGTYSTLKVQPAELEDSGVYFCASSHKQGPSYEQYFGPGTRLTVT.

The rearrangement joins TRBV7-2 to TRBJ2-7; D might be TRBD1 (6 bases). This CDR3 contains 14 residues. Germline V gene data show CDR1 as SGHTA and CDR2 as FQGNSA. V was cut by 5 bases and J by 6 bases, with 17 bases left in between. CDR3 sequence: CASSPSGTRTEQYF. The CDR3 DNA follows: TGTGCCAGCAGCCCCTCCGGGACAAGAACCGAGCAGTACTTC.

This chain uses TRBV6-5 with TRBJ1-1, with 9 bases lining up with TRBD1. This CDR3 region has 14 residues. V dropped 6 bases and J dropped 4; count of bases not matched to a gene: 6. CDR1 and CDR2 from the germline V gene are MNHEY and SVGAGI. In DNA form, the CDR3 reads TGTGCCAGCAGCCAGGACAGGGGCTTCACTGAAGCTTTCTTT. Protein sequence: CASSQDRGFTEAFF.

The V gene is TRBV6-2 or TRBV6-3, the J gene TRBJ1-6, with D possibly TRBD1 on 6 matching bases. Between the trimmed V and J ends, which lost 2 bases and 0 bases, there was a span of 8 bases. Germline V gene data show CDR1 as MNHEY and CDR2 as SVGEGT. CDR3 size: 16 residues. CDR3 residues: CASSYQGSSYNSPLHF. The CDR3 nucleotides read TGTGCCAGCAGTTACCAGGGGAGCTCCTATAATTCACCCCTCCACTTT.

In DNA form, the CDR3 reads TGTGCCAGCAGCTTAGGGCAGGGAGGTAGCTATGGCTACACCTTC. The encoded protein is CASSLGQGGSYGYTF. This chain joins TRBV7-2 and TRBJ1-2; D might be TRBD1 (5 bases). The V and J ends lost 1 base and 4 bases respectively, with 13 bases between them. The CDR3 runs 15 residues. Germline loops: CDR1 SGHTA, CDR2 FQGNSA. Looking up the rest from reference TRBV7-2 and TRBJ1-2 gives the full variable domain: GAGVSQSPSNKVTEKGKDVELRCDPISGHTALYWYRQSLGQGLEFLIYFQGNSAPDKSGLPSDRFSAERTGGSVSTLTIQRTQQEDSAVYLCASSLGQGGSYGYTFGSGTRLTVV.

This chain's CDR3 is CASSSSGTGNYEQYF. CDR3 in DNA: TGTGCCAGCAGTTCCTCCGGGACAGGGAACTACGAGCAGTACTTC. The chain employs TRBV28 and TRBJ2-7, with 9 bases aligning to TRBD1. The CDR3 extends over 15 amino acids. V was pared by 4 bases and J by 3 bases, with 7 bases of the junction left unmatched. Germline CDR1 MDHEN, CDR2 SYDVKM.

V usage is TRBV6-6 and J usage is TRBJ1-4; the D is unclear. CDR3 size: 12 residues. Trimming stripped 2 bases from V and 10 bases from J, with 8 bases between. Germline V lookup: CDR1 MNHNY, CDR2 SVGAGI (reference sequence). The CDR3: CASSYDGGKLFF. The CDR3 region has the DNA TGTGCCAGCAGTTACGACGGAGGAAAACTGTTTTTT.